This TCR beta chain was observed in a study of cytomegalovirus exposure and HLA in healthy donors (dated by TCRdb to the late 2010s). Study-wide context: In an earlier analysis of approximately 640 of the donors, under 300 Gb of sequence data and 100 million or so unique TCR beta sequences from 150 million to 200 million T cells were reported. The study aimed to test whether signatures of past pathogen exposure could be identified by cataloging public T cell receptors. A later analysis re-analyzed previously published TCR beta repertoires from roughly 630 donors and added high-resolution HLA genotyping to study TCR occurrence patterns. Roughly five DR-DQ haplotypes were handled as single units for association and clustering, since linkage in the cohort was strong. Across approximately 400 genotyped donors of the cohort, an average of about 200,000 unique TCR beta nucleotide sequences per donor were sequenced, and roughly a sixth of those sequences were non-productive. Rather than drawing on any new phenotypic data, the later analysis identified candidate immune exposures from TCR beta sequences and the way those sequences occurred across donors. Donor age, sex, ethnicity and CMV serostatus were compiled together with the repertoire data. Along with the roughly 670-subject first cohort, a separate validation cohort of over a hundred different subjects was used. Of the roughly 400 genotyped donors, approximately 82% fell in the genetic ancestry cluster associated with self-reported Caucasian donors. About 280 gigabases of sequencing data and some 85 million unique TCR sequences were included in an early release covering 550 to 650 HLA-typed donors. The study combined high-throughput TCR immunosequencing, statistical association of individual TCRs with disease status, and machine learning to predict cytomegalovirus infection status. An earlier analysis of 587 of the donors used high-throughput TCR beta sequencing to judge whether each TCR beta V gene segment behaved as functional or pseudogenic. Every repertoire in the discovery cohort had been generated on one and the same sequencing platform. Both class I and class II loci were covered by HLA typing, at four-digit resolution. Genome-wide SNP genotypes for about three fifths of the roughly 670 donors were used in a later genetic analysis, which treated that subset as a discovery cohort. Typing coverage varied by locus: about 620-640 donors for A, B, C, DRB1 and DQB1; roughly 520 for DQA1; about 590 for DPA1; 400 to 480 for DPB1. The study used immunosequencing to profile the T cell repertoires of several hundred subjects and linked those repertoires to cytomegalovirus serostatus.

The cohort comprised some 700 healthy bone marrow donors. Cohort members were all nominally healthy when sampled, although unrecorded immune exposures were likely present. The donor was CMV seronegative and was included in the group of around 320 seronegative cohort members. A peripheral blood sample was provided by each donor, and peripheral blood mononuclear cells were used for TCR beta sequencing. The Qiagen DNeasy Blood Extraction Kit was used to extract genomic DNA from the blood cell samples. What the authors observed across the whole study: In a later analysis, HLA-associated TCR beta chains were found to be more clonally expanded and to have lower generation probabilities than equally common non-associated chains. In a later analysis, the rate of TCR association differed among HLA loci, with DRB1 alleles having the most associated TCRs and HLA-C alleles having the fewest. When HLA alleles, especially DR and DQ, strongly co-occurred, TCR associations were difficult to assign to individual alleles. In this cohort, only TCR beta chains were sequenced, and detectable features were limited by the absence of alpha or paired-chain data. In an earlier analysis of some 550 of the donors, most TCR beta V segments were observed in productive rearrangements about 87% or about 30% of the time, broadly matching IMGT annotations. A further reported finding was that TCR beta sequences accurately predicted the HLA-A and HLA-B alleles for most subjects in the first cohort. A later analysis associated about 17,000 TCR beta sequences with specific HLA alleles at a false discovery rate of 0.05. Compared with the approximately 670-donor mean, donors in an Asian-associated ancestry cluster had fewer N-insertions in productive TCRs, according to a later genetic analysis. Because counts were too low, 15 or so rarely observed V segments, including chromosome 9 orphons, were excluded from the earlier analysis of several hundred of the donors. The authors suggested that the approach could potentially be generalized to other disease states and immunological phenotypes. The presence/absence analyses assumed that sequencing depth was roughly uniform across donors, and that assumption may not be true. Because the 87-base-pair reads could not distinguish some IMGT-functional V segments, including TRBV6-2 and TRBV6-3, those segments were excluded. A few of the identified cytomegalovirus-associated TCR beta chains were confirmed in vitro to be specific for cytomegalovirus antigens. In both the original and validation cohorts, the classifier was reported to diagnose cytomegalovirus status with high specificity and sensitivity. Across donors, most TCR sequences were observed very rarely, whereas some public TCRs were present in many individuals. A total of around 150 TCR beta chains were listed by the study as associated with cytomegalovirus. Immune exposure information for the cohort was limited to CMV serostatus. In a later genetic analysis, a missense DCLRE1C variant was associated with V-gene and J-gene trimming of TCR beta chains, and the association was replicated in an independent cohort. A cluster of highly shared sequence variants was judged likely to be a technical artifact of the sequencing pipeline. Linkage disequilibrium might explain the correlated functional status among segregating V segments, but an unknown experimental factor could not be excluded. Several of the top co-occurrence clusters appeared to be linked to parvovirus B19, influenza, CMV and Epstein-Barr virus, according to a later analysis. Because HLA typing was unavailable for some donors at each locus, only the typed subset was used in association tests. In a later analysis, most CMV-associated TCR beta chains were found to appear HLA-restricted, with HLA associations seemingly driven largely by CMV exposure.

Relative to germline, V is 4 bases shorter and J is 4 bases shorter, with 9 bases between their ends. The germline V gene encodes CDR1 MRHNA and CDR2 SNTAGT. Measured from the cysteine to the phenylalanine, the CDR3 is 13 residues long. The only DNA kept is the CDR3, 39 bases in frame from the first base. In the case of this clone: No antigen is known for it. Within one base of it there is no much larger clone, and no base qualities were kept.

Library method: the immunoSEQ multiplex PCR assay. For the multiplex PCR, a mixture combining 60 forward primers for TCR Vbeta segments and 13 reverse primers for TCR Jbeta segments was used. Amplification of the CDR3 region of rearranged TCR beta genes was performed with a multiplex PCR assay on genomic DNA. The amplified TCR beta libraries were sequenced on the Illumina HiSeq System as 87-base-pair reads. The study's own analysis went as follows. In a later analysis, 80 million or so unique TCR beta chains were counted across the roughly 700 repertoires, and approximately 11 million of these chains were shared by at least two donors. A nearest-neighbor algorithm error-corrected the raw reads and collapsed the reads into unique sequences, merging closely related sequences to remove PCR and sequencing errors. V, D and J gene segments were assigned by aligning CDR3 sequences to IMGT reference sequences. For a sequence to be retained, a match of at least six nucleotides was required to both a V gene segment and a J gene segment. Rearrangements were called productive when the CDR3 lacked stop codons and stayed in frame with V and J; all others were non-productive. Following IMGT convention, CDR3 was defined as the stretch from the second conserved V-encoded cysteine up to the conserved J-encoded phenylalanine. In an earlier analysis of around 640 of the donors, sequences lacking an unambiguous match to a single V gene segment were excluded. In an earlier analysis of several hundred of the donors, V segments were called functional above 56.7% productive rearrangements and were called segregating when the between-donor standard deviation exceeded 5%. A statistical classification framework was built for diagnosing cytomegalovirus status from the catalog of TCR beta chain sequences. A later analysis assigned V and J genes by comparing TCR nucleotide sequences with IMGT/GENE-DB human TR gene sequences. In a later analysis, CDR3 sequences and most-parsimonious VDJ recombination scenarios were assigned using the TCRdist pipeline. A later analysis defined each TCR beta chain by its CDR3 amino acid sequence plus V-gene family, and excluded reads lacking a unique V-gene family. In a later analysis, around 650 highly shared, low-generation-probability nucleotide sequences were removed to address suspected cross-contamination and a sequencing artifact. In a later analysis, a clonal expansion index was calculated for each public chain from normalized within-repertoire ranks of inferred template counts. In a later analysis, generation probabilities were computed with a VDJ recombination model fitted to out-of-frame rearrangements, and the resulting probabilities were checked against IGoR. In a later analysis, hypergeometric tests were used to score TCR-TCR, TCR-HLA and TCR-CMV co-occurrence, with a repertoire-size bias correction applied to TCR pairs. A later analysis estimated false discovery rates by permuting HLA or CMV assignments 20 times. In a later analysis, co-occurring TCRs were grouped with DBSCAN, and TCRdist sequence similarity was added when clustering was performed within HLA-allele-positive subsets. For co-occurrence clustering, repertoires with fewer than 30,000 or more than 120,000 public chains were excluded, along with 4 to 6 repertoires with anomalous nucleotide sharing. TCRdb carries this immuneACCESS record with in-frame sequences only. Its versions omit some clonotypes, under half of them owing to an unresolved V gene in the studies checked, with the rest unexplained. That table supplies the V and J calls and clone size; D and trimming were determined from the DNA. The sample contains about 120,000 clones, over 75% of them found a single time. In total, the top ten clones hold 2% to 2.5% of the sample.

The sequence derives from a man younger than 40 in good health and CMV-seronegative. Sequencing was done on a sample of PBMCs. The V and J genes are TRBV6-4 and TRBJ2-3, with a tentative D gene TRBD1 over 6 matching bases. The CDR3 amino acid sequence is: CASSAGVSDTQYF. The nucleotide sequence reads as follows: TGTGCCAGCAGTGCAGGGGTTTCAGATACGCAGTATTTT.